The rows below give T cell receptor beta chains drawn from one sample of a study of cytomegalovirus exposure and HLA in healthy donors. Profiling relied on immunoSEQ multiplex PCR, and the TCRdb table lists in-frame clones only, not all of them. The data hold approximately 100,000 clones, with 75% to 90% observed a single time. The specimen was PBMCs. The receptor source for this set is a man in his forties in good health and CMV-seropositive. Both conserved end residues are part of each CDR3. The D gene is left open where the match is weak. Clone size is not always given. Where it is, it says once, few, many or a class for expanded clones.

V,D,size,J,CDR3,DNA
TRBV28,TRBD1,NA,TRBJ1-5,CASSRGGGGNQPQHF,TGTGCCAGCAGTCGAGGGGGCGGCGGCAATCAGCCCCAGCATTTT
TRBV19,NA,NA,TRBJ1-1,CASSNHRGQKGAFF,TGTGCCAGTAGTAACCACCGGGGACAAAAAGGAGCTTTCTTT
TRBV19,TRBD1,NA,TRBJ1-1,CASSIGWDRDRPEAFF,TGTGCCAGTAGTATAGGTTGGGACAGGGACAGGCCTGAAGCTTTCTTT
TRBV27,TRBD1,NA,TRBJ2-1,CASSFFPRQGDGEQFF,TGTGCCAGCAGTTTTTTTCCGAGACAGGGTGATGGTGAGCAGTTCTTC
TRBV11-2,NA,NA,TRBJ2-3,CASRGSGSGLNTDTQYF,TGTGCCAGCAGAGGGTCAGGGTCGGGTCTAAACACAGATACGCAGTATTTT
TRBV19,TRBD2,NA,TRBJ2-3,CASSNRLARQGRDTQYF,TGTGCCAGTAGTAACCGACTAGCTCGACAAGGCAGGGATACGCAGTATTTT
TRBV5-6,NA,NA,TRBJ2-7,CASSLPGEYEQYF,TGTGCCAGCAGCTTGCCGGGGGAGTACGAGCAGTACTTC
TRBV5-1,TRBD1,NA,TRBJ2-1,CASSLAGTGALSSYNEQFF,TGCGCCAGCAGCTTGGCCGGGACAGGGGCCCTCTCCTCCTACAATGAGCAGTTCTTC
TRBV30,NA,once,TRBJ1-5,CAWSVEGVQPQHF,TGTGCCTGGAGTGTGGAGGGTGTCCAGCCCCAGCATTTT
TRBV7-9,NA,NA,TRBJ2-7,CSSSLQTYEQYF,TGTTCCAGCAGCTTACAGACCTACGAGCAGTACTTC
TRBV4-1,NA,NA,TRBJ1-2,CASSQGRASARGYTF,TGCGCCAGCAGCCAAGGAAGAGCGTCGGCGCGTGGCTACACCTTC
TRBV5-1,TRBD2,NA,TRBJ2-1,CASSPLWALAGGDNEQFF,TGCGCCAGCAGCCCCCTGTGGGCCCTAGCGGGGGGCGACAATGAGCAGTTCTTC
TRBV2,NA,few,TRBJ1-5,CASSDSEDSNQPQHF,TGTGCCAGCAGTGACTCTGAGGATAGCAATCAGCCCCAGCATTTT
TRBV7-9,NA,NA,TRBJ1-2,CASSSSATTFFYGYTF,TGTGCCAGCAGCTCTTCGGCGACAACTTTCTTCTATGGCTACACCTTC
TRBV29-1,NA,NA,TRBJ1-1,CSVGADTYSAFF,TGCAGCGTTGGGGCGGACACCTATTCAGCTTTCTTT
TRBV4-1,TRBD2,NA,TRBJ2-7,CASSQEPNSGGFEQYF,TGTGCCAGCAGCCAAGAGCCCAATAGCGGGGGTTTCGAGCAGTACTTC
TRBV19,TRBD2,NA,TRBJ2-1,CASSTGGRNNEQFF,TGTGCCAGTAGTACTGGCGGGAGAAACAATGAGCAGTTCTTC
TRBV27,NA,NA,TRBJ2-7,CASSLKPLPGSYEQYF,TGTGCCAGCAGTCTCAAACCCCTCCCAGGTTCCTACGAGCAGTACTTC
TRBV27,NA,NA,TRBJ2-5,CASTTGGRETQYF,TGTGCCAGCACTACAGGCGGACGAGAGACCCAGTACTTC
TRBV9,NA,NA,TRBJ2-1,CASSPRAGEIEQFF,TGTGCCAGCAGCCCGCGGGCAGGGGAAATCGAGCAGTTCTTC
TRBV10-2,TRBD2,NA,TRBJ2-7,CASSESGLPPSEQYF,TGCGCCAGCAGTGAGTCGGGACTACCTCCCAGCGAGCAGTACTTC
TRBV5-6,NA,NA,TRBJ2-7,CASSHDSDYEQYF,TGTGCCAGCAGCCATGACAGTGACTACGAGCAGTACTTC
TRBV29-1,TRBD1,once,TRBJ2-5,CSVDDGTGETQYF,TGCAGCGTTGATGACGGGACAGGGGAGACCCAGTACTTC
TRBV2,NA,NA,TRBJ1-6,CASSSRVSLHF,TGTGCCAGCAGTAGCAGGGTGTCACTCCACTTT
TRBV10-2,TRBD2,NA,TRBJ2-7,CASRGLAGASYEQYF,TGCGCCAGCAGGGGGCTAGCGGGAGCGTCCTACGAGCAGTACTTC
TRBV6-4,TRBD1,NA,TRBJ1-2,CASRSTGDYGYTF,TGTGCCAGCAGATCGACAGGGGACTATGGCTACACCTTC
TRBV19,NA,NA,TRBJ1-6,CASSLGGNSPLHF,TGTGCCAGTAGTTTGGGGGGAAATTCACCCCTCCACTTT
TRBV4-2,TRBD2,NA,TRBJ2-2,CASSQDPLLAGGTPGELFF,TGTGCCAGCAGCCAAGATCCCCTCCTAGCGGGGGGCACCCCCGGGGAGCTGTTTTTT